The 2 T cell receptor beta chains below come from one sample, sequenced in a study of cytomegalovirus exposure and HLA in healthy donors. PCR involved 60 Vbeta and 13 Jbeta primers. Some clones are missing from TCRdb's copy, which holds only in-frame ones; the method was immunoSEQ multiplex PCR. The sample holds 250,000 to 350,000 clones; 75% to 90% are singletons and the top ten take about 0.3%. Sequenced: PBMCs. These receptors came from a girl aged 2 to 10 in good health and CMV-seronegative.

J is TRBJ1-4 and V is TRBV30; TRBD1 aligns across 7 bases. CDR3 size: 13 residues. Trimming cost V 0 bases and J 8 bases; bases outside gene matches: 3. Germline lookup yields CDR1 GTSNPN and CDR2 SVGIG (reference sequence). CDR3: CAWSVQGWEKLFF. The DNA for the CDR3 is TGTGCCTGGAGTGTACAGGGGTGGGAAAAACTGTTTTTT.

The V gene is TRBV10-3, the J gene TRBJ2-7; tentatively, D is TRBD1 (6 bases). The CDR3 covers 18 residues. CDR1 and CDR2 (germline): ENHRY, SYGVKD. The germline V and J ends were trimmed by 0 bases and 4 bases, with 22 bases remaining between them. CDR3 in amino acids: CAISESQGRGPNFYEQYF. The CDR3, as DNA: TGTGCCATCAGTGAGTCACAGGGCAGGGGCCCAAATTTTTACGAGCAGTACTTC.